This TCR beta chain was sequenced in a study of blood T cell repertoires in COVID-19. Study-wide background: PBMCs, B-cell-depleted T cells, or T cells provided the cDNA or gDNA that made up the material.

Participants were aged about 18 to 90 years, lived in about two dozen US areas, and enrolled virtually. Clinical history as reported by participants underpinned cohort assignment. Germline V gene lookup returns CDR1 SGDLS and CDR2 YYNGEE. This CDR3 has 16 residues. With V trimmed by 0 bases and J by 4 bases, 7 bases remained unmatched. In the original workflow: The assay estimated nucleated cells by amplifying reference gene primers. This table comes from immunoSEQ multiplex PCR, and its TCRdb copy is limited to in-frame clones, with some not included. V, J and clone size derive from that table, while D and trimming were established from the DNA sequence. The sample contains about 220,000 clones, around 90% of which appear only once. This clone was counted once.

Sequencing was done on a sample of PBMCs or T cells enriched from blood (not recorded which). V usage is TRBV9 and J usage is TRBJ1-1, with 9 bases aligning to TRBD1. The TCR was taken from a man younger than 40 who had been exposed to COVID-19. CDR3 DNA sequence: TGTGCCAGCAGCGTAGGTACGGGACAGGGCAGCACTGAAGCTTTCTTT. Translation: CASSVGTGQGSTEAFF.